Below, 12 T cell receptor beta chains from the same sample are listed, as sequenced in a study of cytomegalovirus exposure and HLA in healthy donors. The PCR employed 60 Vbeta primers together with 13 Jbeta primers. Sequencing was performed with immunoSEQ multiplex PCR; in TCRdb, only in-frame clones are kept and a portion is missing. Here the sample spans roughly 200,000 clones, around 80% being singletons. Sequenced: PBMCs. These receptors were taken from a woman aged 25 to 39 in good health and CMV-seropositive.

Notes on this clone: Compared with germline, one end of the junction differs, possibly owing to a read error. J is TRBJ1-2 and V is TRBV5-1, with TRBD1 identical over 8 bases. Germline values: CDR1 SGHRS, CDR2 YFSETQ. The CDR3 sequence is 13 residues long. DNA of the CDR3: TGCGCCAGCAGCTTAATAGGGACAGGAGGAGGGGCCTTC. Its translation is CASSLIGTGGGAF. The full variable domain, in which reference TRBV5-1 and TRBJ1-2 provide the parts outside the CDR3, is KAGVTQTPRYLIKTRGQQVTLSCSPISGHRSVSWYQQTPGQGLQFLFEYFSETQRNKGNFPGRFSGRQFSNSRSEMNVSTLELGDSALYLCASSLIGTGGGAFGSGTRLTVV.

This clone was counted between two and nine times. For the CDR3, the DNA is TGTGCCAGCAGTTCCGTGACAGGGGCCACCTTATTCCACTTT. Protein sequence: CASSSVTGATLFHF. The chain combines TRBV27 with TRBJ1-6; TRBD1 aligns across 8 bases. There are 14 residues in the CDR3. CDR1 MNHEY and CDR2 SMNVEV come from the germline V gene (reference sequence). With 4 bases clipped from V and 17 bases from J, the junction kept 13 bases outside the gene matches.

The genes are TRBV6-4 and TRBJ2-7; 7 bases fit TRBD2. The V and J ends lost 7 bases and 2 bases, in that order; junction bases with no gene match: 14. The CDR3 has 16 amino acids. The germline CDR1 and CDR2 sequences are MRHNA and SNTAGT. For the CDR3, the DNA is TGTGCCAGCAATGGAGACTGTGGCGGGAGTCCCTACGAGCAGTACTTC. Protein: CASNGDCGGSPYEQYF.

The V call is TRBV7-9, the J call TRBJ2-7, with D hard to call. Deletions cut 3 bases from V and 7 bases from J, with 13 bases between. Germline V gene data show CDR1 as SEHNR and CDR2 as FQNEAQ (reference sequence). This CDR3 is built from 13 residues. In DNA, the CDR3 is TGTGCCAGCAGCTTTAATCTCCAAACTGAGCAGTACTTC. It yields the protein CASSFNLQTEQYF.

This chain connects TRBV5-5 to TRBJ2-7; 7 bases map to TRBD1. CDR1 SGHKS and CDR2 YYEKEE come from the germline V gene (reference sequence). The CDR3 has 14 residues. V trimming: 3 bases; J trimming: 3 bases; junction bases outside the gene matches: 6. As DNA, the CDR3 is TGTGCCAGCAGCTCGAGAGGGGGCGGCTACGAGCAGTACTTC. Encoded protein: CASSSRGGGYEQYF.

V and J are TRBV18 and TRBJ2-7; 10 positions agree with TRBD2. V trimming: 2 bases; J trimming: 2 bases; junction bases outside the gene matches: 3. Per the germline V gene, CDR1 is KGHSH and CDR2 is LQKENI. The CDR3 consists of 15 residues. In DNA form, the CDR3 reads TGTGCCAGCTCACCAAGCGGGAGGGGACCCTACGAGCAGTACTTC. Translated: CASSPSGRGPYEQYF.

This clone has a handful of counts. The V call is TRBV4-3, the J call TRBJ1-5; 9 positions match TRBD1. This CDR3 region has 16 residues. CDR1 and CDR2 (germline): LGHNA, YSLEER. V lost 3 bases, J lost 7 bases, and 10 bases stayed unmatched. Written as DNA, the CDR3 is TGCGCCAGCAGCCAGGACAGGGGCGAGCTTGCACAGCCCCAGCATTTT. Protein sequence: CASSQDRGELAQPQHF.

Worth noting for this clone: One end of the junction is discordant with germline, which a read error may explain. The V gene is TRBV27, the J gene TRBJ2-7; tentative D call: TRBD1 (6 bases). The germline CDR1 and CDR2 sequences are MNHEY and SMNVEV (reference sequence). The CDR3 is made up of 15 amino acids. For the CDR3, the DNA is TGTGCCAGCAGCTTATCTTGGGGGCCTCTGGGCGAGCAGTACTTC. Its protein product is CASSLSWGPLGEQYF.

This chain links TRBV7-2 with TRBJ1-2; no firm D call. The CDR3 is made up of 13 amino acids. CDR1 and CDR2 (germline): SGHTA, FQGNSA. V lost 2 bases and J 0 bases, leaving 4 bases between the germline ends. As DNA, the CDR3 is TGTGCCAGCAGCTTAAGCCCTAACTATGGCTACACCTTC. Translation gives CASSLSPNYGYTF.

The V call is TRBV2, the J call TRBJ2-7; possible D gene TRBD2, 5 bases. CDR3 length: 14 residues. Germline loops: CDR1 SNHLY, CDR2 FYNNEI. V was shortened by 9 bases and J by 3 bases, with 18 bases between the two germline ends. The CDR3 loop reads CASTTGYGVYEQYF. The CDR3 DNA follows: TGTGCCAGTACGACGGGGTACGGGGTCTACGAGCAGTACTTC. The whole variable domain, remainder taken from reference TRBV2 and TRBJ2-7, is EPEVTQTPSHQVTQMGQEVILRCVPISNHLYFYWYRQILGQKVEFLVSFYNNEISEKSEIFDDQFSVERPDGSNFTLKIRSTKLEDSAMYFCASTTGYGVYEQYFGPGTRLTVT.

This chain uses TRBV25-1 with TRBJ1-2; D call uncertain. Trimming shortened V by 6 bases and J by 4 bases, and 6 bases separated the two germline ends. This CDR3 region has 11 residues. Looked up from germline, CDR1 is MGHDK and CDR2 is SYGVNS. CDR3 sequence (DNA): TGTGCCAGCAGCCTCGGCTATGGCTACACCTTC. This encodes CASSLGYGYTF.

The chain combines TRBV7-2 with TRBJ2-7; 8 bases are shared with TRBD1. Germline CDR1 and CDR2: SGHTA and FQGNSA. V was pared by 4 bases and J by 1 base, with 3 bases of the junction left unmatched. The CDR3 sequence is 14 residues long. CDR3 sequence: CASSSYRGSYEQYF. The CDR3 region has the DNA TGTGCCAGCAGCTCATACAGGGGGTCCTACGAGCAGTACTTC.